This entry lists 16 T cell receptor beta chains sequenced from one sample in a study of blood T cell repertoires in COVID-19. The assay was immunoSEQ multiplex PCR, and TCRdb's table has in-frame clones only and misses some. The sample yields more than 70,000 clones, about four fifths seen once. Sequencing was performed on peripheral blood. The source is a woman in her 70s with acute or convalescent COVID-19.

The V and J genes are TRBV5-1 and TRBJ1-5, with D possibly matching TRBD1 (6 bases). The germline CDR1 and CDR2 sequences are SGHRS and YFSETQ. V was cut by 3 bases and J by 2 bases, with 9 bases left in between. The CDR3 length is 14 residues. The CDR3 is CASSSDSRNQPQHF. In DNA form, the CDR3 reads TGCGCCAGCAGCTCGGACAGCCGCAATCAGCCCCAGCATTTT.

This clone was observed a few times. The chain uses TRBV18 and TRBJ2-2; 7 nucleotides agree with TRBD1. The V gene end was trimmed by 3 bases and the J gene end by 7 bases; junction bases not matched to a gene: 11. Germline CDR1 KGHSH, CDR2 LQKENI. This CDR3 has 16 residues. CDR3 sequence: CASSPTETGPYGELFF. The CDR3 DNA sequence: TGTGCCAGCTCACCCACCGAGACAGGGCCGTACGGGGAGCTGTTTTTT.

The chain employs TRBV3-1 (or the pseudogene TRBV3-2) and TRBJ2-7; maybe TRBD2 (5 bases). The V and J ends lost 1 base and 0 bases respectively, with 7 bases between them. Germline CDR1 and CDR2: LGHDT and YNNKEL (reference sequence). The CDR3 spans 14 residues. The CDR3 nucleotides are TGTGCCAGCAGCCAAGGGAGCGGCTCCTACGAGCAGTACTTC. Translating gives CASSQGSGSYEQYF.

The chain combines TRBV11-2 with TRBJ1-3; possible D gene TRBD1, 5 bases. Trimming removed 5 bases at V and 2 bases at J, with 13 bases between. Germline V gives CDR1 SGHAT, CDR2 FQNNGV. This CDR3 is built from 15 residues. CDR3 nucleotide sequence: TGTGCCAGCAGCCGGGCGGGGGTGACTGGAAACACCATATATTTT. It is translated as CASSRAGVTGNTIYF.

The V gene is TRBV3-1 (or the pseudogene TRBV3-2), the J gene TRBJ2-1; TRBD1 is a possible D gene (6 bases). There are 18 residues in the CDR3. Deletions cut 4 bases from V and 1 base from J, with 20 bases between. The germline gives CDR1 LGHDT, CDR2 YNNKEL (reference sequence). As DNA, the CDR3 is TGTGCCAGCAGCCCGCGCGACAGGTTCCTGAATTCCTACAATGAGCAGTTCTTC. Translating it yields CASSPRDRFLNSYNEQFF.

This chain uses TRBV29-1 with TRBJ2-1, with 7 bases that match TRBD2. Germline V gene lookup returns CDR1 SQVTM and CDR2 ANQGSEA. V dropped 2 bases and J dropped 4; count of bases not matched to a gene: 11. The length of the CDR3 is 16 residues. CDR3 region: CSVEIGSAGAYNEQFF. The CDR3 DNA reads TGCAGCGTTGAAATCGGTTCCGCGGGAGCGTACAATGAGCAGTTCTTC.

The chain is built from TRBV19 and TRBJ1-2; possibly TRBD1 for D (6 bases). V was shortened by 4 bases and J by 4 bases, with 13 bases between the two germline ends. The CDR3 runs to 14 residues. Germline V gene data show CDR1 as LNHDA and CDR2 as SQIVND (reference sequence). CDR3 residues: CASSNQGPGYGYTF. The CDR3 nucleotides read TGTGCCAGTAGTAACCAGGGGCCTGGCTATGGCTACACCTTC.

This rearrangement joins TRBV11-2 to TRBJ1-4; no clear D. Germline assignment: CDR1 SGHAT and CDR2 FQNNGV. V was trimmed by 2 bases and J by 7 bases, leaving 14 bases between them. The CDR3 extends over 15 amino acids. The CDR3 loop reads CASSLSAGRPEKLFF. The DNA for the CDR3 is TGTGCCAGCAGCTTATCGGCAGGCCGGCCTGAAAAACTGTTTTTT.

In its sample, this clone was seen a few times. The rearrangement links TRBV2 to TRBJ2-7; the match to TRBD2 covers 11 bases. The CDR3 is made up of 14 amino acids. CDR1 is SNHLY, CDR2 FYNNEI, per germline. With V trimmed by 7 bases and J by 3 bases, 5 bases remained unmatched. The CDR3 DNA follows: TGTGCCAGCACCGGGACTAGCGGCTTCTACGAGCAGTACTTC. It is translated as CASTGTSGFYEQYF.

The CDR3 sequence: CASSLGAGTGGVYEQYF. The CDR3 DNA is TGTGCCAGCAGCTTAGGGGCCGGGACAGGGGGCGTCTACGAGCAGTACTTC. This chain joins TRBV7-9 and TRBJ2-7, with 12 positions matching TRBD1. This CDR3 has 17 residues. Germline CDR1 is SEHNR and CDR2 is FQNEAQ (reference sequence). J was trimmed by 3 bases and V by 1 base; bases with no gene match: 7.

J is TRBJ1-2 and V is TRBV6-5, with D perhaps matching TRBD1 (5 bases). The CDR3 is made up of 15 amino acids. The V end was cut by 8 bases, the J end by 0 bases, with 16 bases between. Germline assignment: CDR1 MNHEY and CDR2 SVGAGI. The DNA for the CDR3 is TGTGCCAGCCGAGGCCCAGGGATGCCTAACTATGGCTACACCTTC. Translated: CASRGPGMPNYGYTF.

The chain carries TRBV6-2 or TRBV6-3 and TRBJ2-7; 13 positions match TRBD2. V lost 6 bases and J lost 4; bases outside the gene matches: 6. The CDR3 runs to 15 residues. Germline values: CDR1 MNHEY, CDR2 SVGEGT. DNA of the CDR3: TGTGCCAGCAGCCGAGGGACTAGCGGGAATTACGAGCAGTACTTC. It yields the protein CASSRGTSGNYEQYF.

The gene calls are TRBV10-3 and TRBJ2-2, with TRBD1 as a possible D gene (6 bases). CDR1 ENHRY and CDR2 SYGVKD come from the germline V gene. V was pared by 3 bases and J by 1 base, with 9 bases between. The CDR3 is made up of 15 amino acids. CDR3 nucleotide sequence: TGTGCCATCAGTGAAGGGACATTGAACACCGGGGAGCTGTTTTTT. Protein: CAISEGTLNTGELFF.

In nucleotides, the CDR3 is TGTGCCAGCAGCTTAGACCCTCTCGACATCGCGGGAGCCACAGATACGCAGTATTTT. Amino acids: CASSLDPLDIAGATDTQYF. V gene TRBV7-9 combines with J gene TRBJ2-3; 7 bases align to TRBD2. The germline V gene has CDR1 SEHNR and CDR2 FQNEAQ (reference sequence). The CDR3 covers 19 residues. V trimming: 1 base; J trimming: 2 bases; junction bases outside the gene matches: 15.

The chain combines TRBV18 with TRBJ1-6; TRBD1 might be the D (5 bases). This CDR3 region has 13 residues. V lost 3 bases to trimming and J lost 8 bases, with 8 bases between them. CDR1 KGHSH and CDR2 LQKENI come from the germline V gene. The CDR3, as DNA: TGTGCCAGCTCACCGTTGACAGATTCACCCCTCCACTTT. It yields the protein CASSPLTDSPLHF.

V gene TRBV7-9 combines with J gene TRBJ1-2, with D possibly TRBD1 on 5 matching bases. The CDR3 runs 14 residues. The germline V gene encodes CDR1 SEHNR and CDR2 FQNEAQ (reference sequence). Trimming stripped 5 bases from V and 3 bases from J, with 13 bases between. The CDR3 spells CASSLTRVDYGYTF. CDR3 coding DNA: TGTGCCAGCAGCCTCACCAGGGTGGACTATGGCTACACCTTC.